The 14 T cell receptor beta chains reported below all come from one sample, sequenced in a study of CXCR3-negative and CXCR3-positive naive CD8 T cells. Overall study findings and caveats: The TRB CDR3s that CXCR3-positive naive cells carried were more hydrophobic than those of CXCR3-negative naive cells.

For these receptors, no antigen is known. UMI-labeled TRB cDNA libraries were prepared by 5' RACE. TCRdb re-called the 5' RACE reads and catalogs CDR3 proteins one per entry, DNA excluded. This repertoire includes about 90,000 distinct CDR3 sequences. The specimen was naive CXCR3+ CD8+ T cells from blood. Subset meaning: CD45RO-CCR7+CD27+CD95- naive CD8+ T cells expressing CXCR3 (TNR3+). The source of these receptors is a human donor in good health. Some clones in this sample may be carry-over from other donors' samples.

This chain connects TRBV11-1 to TRBJ2-5; TCRdb picks TRBD1, but there is no DNA to check that call. Germline lookup yields CDR1 SGHAT and CDR2 FQDESV (reference sequence). This CDR3 comprises 12 residues. CDR3 sequence reads: CASRDREKTQYF.

This chain links TRBV5-5 with TRBJ2-7; as DNA is missing, the TRBD2 call by TCRdb cannot be tested. CDR3 length: 16 amino acids. CDR1 SGHKS and CDR2 YYEKEE come from the germline V gene (reference sequence). CDR3 residues: CASSGSTSGPSYEQYF.

The chain employs TRBV12-3 or TRBV12-4 and TRBJ1-5. The CDR3 loop spans 13 amino acids. The CDR3 reads CASSLFHNQPQHF.

V is TRBV12-3 or TRBV12-4 and J is TRBJ2-7; checking the TCRdb D call of TRBD1 is not possible without DNA. CDR3 length equals 19 residues. Here the CDR3 reads CASSLFPGTGDQLLYEQYF.

The chain joins TRBV28 to TRBJ2-7. CDR3 length equals 12 residues. Germline V lookup: CDR1 MDHEN, CDR2 SYDVKM. CDR3 sequence reads: CASRGISYEQYF. The full variable domain, its missing parts supplied by reference TRBV28 and TRBJ2-7, is DVKVTQSSRYLVKRTGEKVFLECVQDMDHENMFWYRQDPGLGLRLIYFSYDVKMKEKGDIPEGYSVSREKKERFSLILESASTNQTSMYLCASRGISYEQYFGPGTRLTVT.

The chain recombines TRBV2 with TRBJ2-2. The germline V gene has CDR1 SNHLY and CDR2 FYNNEI. This CDR3 region has 13 residues. CDR3: CASSDTITGELFF.

This chain links TRBV9 with TRBJ1-2; TCRdb gives TRBD1 as the D gene, but with no DNA this cannot be confirmed. The germline CDR1 and CDR2 sequences are SGDLS and YYNGEE. CDR3 length: 14 amino acids. CDR3 sequence: CASSGQGQLYGYTF. The whole variable domain, remainder taken from reference TRBV9 and TRBJ1-2, is DSGVTQTPKHLITATGQRVTLRCSPRSGDLSVYWYQQSLDQGLQFLIQYYNGEERAKGNILERFSAQQFPDLHSELNLSSLELGDSALYFCASSGQGQLYGYTFGSGTRLTVV.

CDR3 residues: CASSFPGGGYSYEQYF. The rearrangement joins TRBV28 to TRBJ2-7; TCRdb selects TRBD1, and the lack of DNA leaves this call unchecked. The germline gives CDR1 MDHEN, CDR2 SYDVKM. The length of the CDR3 is 16 residues.

This chain uses TRBV7-2 with TRBJ2-1; absent DNA, TCRdb's TRBD2 call cannot be checked. The germline V gene encodes CDR1 SGHTA and CDR2 FQGNSA. This CDR3 contains 14 residues. CDR3 loop: CASRKRGGQNEQFF.

The chain carries TRBV29-1 and TRBJ2-1; there is no DNA to check the TCRdb D call of TRBD2. Germline CDR1 reads SQVTM; CDR2 reads ANQGSEA. This CDR3 comprises 15 residues. This CDR3 reads CSVATPGPIYNEQFF.

The chain combines TRBV29-1 with TRBJ2-2; TCRdb outputs TRBD1, but without DNA this stays unchecked. The CDR3 is 17 amino acids. The germline CDR1 and CDR2 sequences are SQVTM and ANQGSEA. CDR3 residues: CSVTIYPGGFEAGELFF.

The genes are TRBV20-1 and TRBJ2-2; the TCRdb call, TRBD1, lacks DNA for checking. This CDR3 is built from 14 residues. From germline, CDR1 is DFQATT and CDR2 SNEGSKA (reference sequence). The CDR3 is CSAPGQTNTGELFF.

V is TRBV28 and J is TRBJ1-2; as DNA is missing, the TRBD1 call by TCRdb cannot be tested. From germline, CDR1 is MDHEN and CDR2 SYDVKM. The CDR3 is 14 residues long. CDR3: CASSSGTAFHGYTF.

The chain recombines TRBV5-1 with TRBJ1-1. Germline V gives CDR1 SGHRS, CDR2 YFSETQ. The CDR3 spans 14 residues. CDR3 in amino acids: CASSPRSSNTEAFF.